Listed below are T cell receptor beta chains from one sample, sequenced in a study of radiotherapy plus CTLA-4 blockade in lung cancer. TCRdb keeps only in-frame clones here, not all; method: immunoSEQ multiplex PCR. The data show some 100,000 clones, with 65% to 85% seen just once and 4% to 6% held by the top ten. The material sequenced was peripheral blood, taken from a patient treated with radiotherapy plus ipilimumab. The source is a human donor with non-small cell lung cancer who had a partial response to radiotherapy plus ipilimumab. Both conserved end residues are part of each CDR3. A D gene is named only where the DNA matches it firmly. Clone sizes are given selectively: once, few, many, or a class where the clone is expanded.

abundance,d_gene,v_gene,j_gene,CDR3nt,CDR3aa
NA,TRBD1,TRBV2,TRBJ2-7,TGTGCCAGCACAGGGACAGGGGTCTACGAGCAGTACTTC,CASTGTGVYEQYF
NA,NA,TRBV5-1,TRBJ2-2,TGCGCCAGCAGCTTGGGTCCAGGAGGATCCGGGGAGCTGTTTTTT,CASSLGPGGSGELFF
NA,NA,TRBV28,TRBJ1-2,TGTGCCAGCACCGGTCAGGGGAACTATGGCTACACCTTC,CASTGQGNYGYTF
NA,TRBD2,TRBV5-1,TRBJ2-5,TGCGCCAGCAGCACATTAGCGGGAGTCGGGGAAGAGACCCAGTACTTC,CASSTLAGVGEETQYF
NA,NA,TRBV29-1,TRBJ1-2,TGCAGCGTATCCCGGGACTTAACCGATGGCTACACCTTC,CSVSRDLTDGYTF
NA,TRBD1,TRBV7-6,TRBJ2-5,TGTGCCAGCAGCGCTTCGACAGGGGTCTTCCAAGAGACCCAGTACTTC,CASSASTGVFQETQYF
NA,NA,TRBV7-6,TRBJ2-7,TGTGCCAGCAGCCAGTCGTCCTACGAGCAGTACTTC,CASSQSSYEQYF
few,NA,TRBV28,TRBJ1-1,TGTGCCAGCAGTCCCGCTAAAGAAGCTTTCTTT,CASSPAKEAFF
NA,TRBD1,TRBV5-4,TRBJ2-5,TGTGCCAGCAGCACTGCAGGGGGTGGGGAGACCCAGTACTTC,CASSTAGGGETQYF
NA,TRBD2,TRBV15,TRBJ2-1,TGTGCCACCAGCAGAGATAAAAGCGGGAGTGGTGAGCAGTTCTTC,CATSRDKSGSGEQFF
few,NA,TRBV4-1,TRBJ1-5,TGCGCCAGCAGCCAAGCAGCAGGGAATCAGCCCCAGCATTTT,CASSQAAGNQPQHF
NA,TRBD2,TRBV5-1,TRBJ2-7,TGCGCCAGCAGCCACGGCGGGCGGGAGCCCTACGAGCAGTACTTC,CASSHGGREPYEQYF
NA,TRBD2,TRBV6-5,TRBJ2-1,TGTGCCACCAAGACCGGGACTAACTACAATGAGCAGTTCTTC,CATKTGTNYNEQFF
few,NA,TRBV4-1,TRBJ2-5,TGCGCCAGCAGCCAATTTTTACGGGAGACCCAGTACTTC,CASSQFLRETQYF
NA,TRBD2,TRBV7-7,TRBJ2-5,TGTGCTAGCAGCCCAATGGAACTAGCGGGAGGCGAGACCCAGTACTTC,CASSPMELAGGETQYF
NA,NA,TRBV19,TRBJ2-3,TGTGCCAGTAGTAAGGGGATTTCAGATACGCAGTATTTT,CASSKGISDTQYF
NA,NA,TRBV27,TRBJ1-4,TGTGCCAGCAGTCCTCTAGGTCATGCAACTAATGAAAAACTGTTTTTT,CASSPLGHATNEKLFF
NA,NA,TRBV5-4,TRBJ1-2,TGTGCCAGCAGCCTCCAGGGGACCAACTATGGCTACACCTTC,CASSLQGTNYGYTF
NA,TRBD2,TRBV30,TRBJ2-1,TGTGCCTGGAGTGTAGTGCTAGCGGACGGTGAGCAGTTCTTC,CAWSVVLADGEQFF
NA,TRBD1,TRBV18,TRBJ1-5,TGTGCCGGCGGGACAGGGGAAAATCAGCCCCAGCATTTT,CAGGTGENQPQHF
NA,NA,TRBV11-1,TRBJ1-2,TGTGCCAGCAGCACACAGAGGTCGGGGAACTATGGCTACACCTTC,CASSTQRSGNYGYTF
NA,NA,TRBV6-4,TRBJ1-1,TGTGCCAGCAGTGCGCAGGGCAGTAACACTGAAGCTTTCTTT,CASSAQGSNTEAFF